The clone carrying this T cell receptor delta chain was seen a few times. The antigen is unknown. The CDR3 contains 18 residues. Germline CDR1 TSWWSYY, CDR2 QGS. V lost 0 bases, J lost 6 bases, and 13 bases stayed unmatched. Extracted RNA was reverse transcribed into cDNA. Multiplex PCR used pooled V-gene forward primers and a constant-region reverse primer to amplify CDR3s. TCRdb ran CATT on the multiplex PCR reads. In the table there are 80,000 or so delta-chain clones, about 38% of which are singletons. These data originate in a study of Vδ1+ human thymocytes. Overall study results and limits: TRD repertoires were essentially private, unlike widely shared TRG clonotypes. Thymic TRG and TRD repertoires appeared highly polyclonal.

Sequencing input: Vdelta1+ gamma-delta thymocytes from the thymus. Indicated subset: FACS-sorted CD3+ TCRalphabeta- TCRVdelta1+ TCRVdelta2- thymocytes. This sequence joins TRDV1 and TRDJ1, with 10 bases identical to TRDD3. This clonotype originated in a boy younger than two who had congenital heart surgery. CDR3 nucleotide sequence: TGTGCTCTTGGGGAACTGTCCCTGCTGGGGGATAGGCCTCATAAACTCATCTTT. This gives the protein CALGELSLLGDRPHKLIF.